Presented here are 2 T cell receptor beta chains from one specimen sequenced in a study of stem cell transplantation in POMP-related autoinflammatory disease. Profiling relied on immunoSEQ multiplex PCR, and the TCRdb table lists in-frame clones only, not all of them. This repertoire shows about 32,000 clones, roughly 88% found once; its top ten account for 0.6% to 0.75%. Sequences were derived from CD4+ T cells from PBMCs, sampled before stem cell transplantation. The receptors were sampled from a human donor with POMP-related autoinflammation and immune dysregulation (PRAID).

V usage is TRBV28 and J usage is TRBJ2-3; perhaps TRBD2 as D (5 bases). This CDR3 spans 15 amino acids. In germline, CDR1 is MDHEN, CDR2 SYDVKM. With 6 bases removed from V and 2 bases from J, the gap between germline ends came to 15 bases. The CDR3, as DNA: TGTGCCAGCAGCCGCGGCGGGCCCTACACAGATACGCAGTATTTT. Residues: CASSRGGPYTDTQYF.

This chain joins TRBV19 and TRBJ2-1, with D possibly matching TRBD1 (6 bases). The germline V gene encodes CDR1 LNHDA and CDR2 SQIVND (reference sequence). Trimming took off 5 bases at V and 6 bases at J, with 8 bases between the two ends. This CDR3 is 12 amino acids long. DNA of the CDR3: TGTGCCAGTAGTTCAGGGGTCAATGAGCAGTTCTTC. Translation gives CASSSGVNEQFF. Using reference TRBV19 and TRBJ2-1 for the parts outside the CDR3, the full variable domain is DGGITQSPKYLFRKEGQNVTLSCEQNLNHDAMYWYRQDPGQGLRLIYYSQIVNDFQKGDIAEGYSVSREKKESFPLTVTSAQKNPTAFYLCASSSGVNEQFFGPGTRLTVL.